The 2 T cell receptor beta chains presented below share a single source sample, sequenced in a study of cytomegalovirus exposure and HLA in healthy donors. Amplification used 60 Vbeta primers and 13 Jbeta primers. Profiled with immunoSEQ multiplex PCR; TCRdb holds only in-frame clones, not every one. The sample lists about 110,000 clones; approximately 71% were seen once. The sample comprised PBMCs. The receptors come from a woman between 65 and 79 years old in good health and CMV-seropositive.

V and J are TRBV28 and TRBJ2-5, with 8 bases aligning to TRBD2. Germline assignment: CDR1 MDHEN and CDR2 SYDVKM. The CDR3 has 15 amino acids. Losses at the gene ends were 0 bases for V and 4 bases for J; bases not matched to a gene: 4. CDR3 loop: CASSLWGLGAETQYF. The CDR3 coding sequence is TGTGCCAGCAGTTTATGGGGACTAGGGGCAGAGACCCAGTACTTC.

With regard to this clone: This CDR3 is also generated by other DNA sequences in the sample. The chain recombines TRBV4-1 with TRBJ2-5, with a weak D call TRBD1 (5 bases). This CDR3 spans 16 amino acids. CDR1 and CDR2 (germline): MGHRA, YSYEKL. The V end lost 1 base, the J end lost 3 bases, and 15 bases lay between the germline ends. The CDR3 nucleotides read TGCGCCAGCAGCCAAGTTTCGTTCGGCAGGGAAGAGACCCAGTACTTC. Protein sequence: CASSQVSFGREETQYF.